This T cell receptor (beta chain) was recorded in a study of blood T cell repertoires in COVID-19. Turning to the study itself: Sources were T cells, B-cell-depleted T cells, or PBMCs; the material itself was cDNA or gDNA.

Germline trimming cut 4 bases from V and 4 bases from J; bases unmatched to any gene: 4. CDR1 is SGDLS and CDR2 is YYNGEE in the germline V gene. The CDR3 has 13 residues. In the original processing: Using reference gene primer amplification, nucleated cell counts were estimated. Method: immunoSEQ multiplex PCR; TCRdb's copy keeps in-frame clones and lacks some. The DNA gave D and trimming, while V, J and clone size come from that table. The sample lists some 140,000 clones, about 78% occurring once. This TCR came from a man between 60 and 75 years old who had recovered from COVID-19. The genes are TRBV9 and TRBJ1-1; TRBD1 aligns across 7 bases. Sequencing input: peripheral blood. CDR3 amino acids: CASSPTGVTEAFF. In nucleotides, the CDR3 is TGTGCCAGCAGCCCCACAGGGGTCACTGAAGCTTTCTTT.